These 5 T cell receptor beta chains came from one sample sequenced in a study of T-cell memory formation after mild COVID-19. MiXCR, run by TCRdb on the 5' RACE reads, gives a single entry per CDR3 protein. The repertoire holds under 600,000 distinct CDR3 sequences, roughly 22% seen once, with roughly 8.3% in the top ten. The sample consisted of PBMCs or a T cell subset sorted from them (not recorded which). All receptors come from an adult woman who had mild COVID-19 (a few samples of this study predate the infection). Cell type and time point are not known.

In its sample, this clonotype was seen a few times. This CDR3 reads CASSQEGKREETQYF. The CDR3 DNA reads as TGCGCCAGCAGCCAAGAAGGGAAGCGTGAAGAGACCCAGTACTTC. This chain connects TRBV4-3 to TRBJ2-5; no firm D call. Deletions cut 0 bases from V and 3 bases from J, with 11 bases between. The CDR3 contains 15 residues. CDR1 LGHNA and CDR2 YSLEER come from the germline V gene.

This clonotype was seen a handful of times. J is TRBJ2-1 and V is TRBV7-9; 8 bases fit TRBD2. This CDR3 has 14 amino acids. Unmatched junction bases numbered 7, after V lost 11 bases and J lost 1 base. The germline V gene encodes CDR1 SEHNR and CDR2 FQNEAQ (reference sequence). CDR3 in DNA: TGTGCCGGGAGACTAGCGACTTCCTACAATGAGCAGTTCTTC. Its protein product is CAGRLATSYNEQFF.

CDR3 residues: CASSLKTGTGNTIYF. In DNA, the CDR3 is TGTGCCAGCAGCCTTAAGACAGGGACGGGAAACACCATATATTTT. The genes are TRBV7-2 and TRBJ1-3; 7 bases map to TRBD1. V lost 5 bases, J lost 4 bases, and 8 bases stayed unmatched. The V gene's germline CDR1 is SGHTA and CDR2 FQGNSA. CDR3 length: 15 amino acids.

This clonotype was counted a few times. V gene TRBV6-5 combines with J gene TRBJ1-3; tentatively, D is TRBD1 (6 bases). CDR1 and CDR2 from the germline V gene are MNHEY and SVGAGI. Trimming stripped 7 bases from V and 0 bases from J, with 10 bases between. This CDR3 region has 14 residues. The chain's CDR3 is CASTTGSSGNTIYF. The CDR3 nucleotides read TGTGCCAGCACCACAGGGAGCTCTGGAAACACCATATATTTT.

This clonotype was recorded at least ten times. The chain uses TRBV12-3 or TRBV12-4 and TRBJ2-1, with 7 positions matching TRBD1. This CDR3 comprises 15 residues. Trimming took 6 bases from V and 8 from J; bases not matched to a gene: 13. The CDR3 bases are TGTGCCAGCAGACCAAAAGGTGCAGGGGGTGATGAGCAGTTCTTC. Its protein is CASRPKGAGGDEQFF.